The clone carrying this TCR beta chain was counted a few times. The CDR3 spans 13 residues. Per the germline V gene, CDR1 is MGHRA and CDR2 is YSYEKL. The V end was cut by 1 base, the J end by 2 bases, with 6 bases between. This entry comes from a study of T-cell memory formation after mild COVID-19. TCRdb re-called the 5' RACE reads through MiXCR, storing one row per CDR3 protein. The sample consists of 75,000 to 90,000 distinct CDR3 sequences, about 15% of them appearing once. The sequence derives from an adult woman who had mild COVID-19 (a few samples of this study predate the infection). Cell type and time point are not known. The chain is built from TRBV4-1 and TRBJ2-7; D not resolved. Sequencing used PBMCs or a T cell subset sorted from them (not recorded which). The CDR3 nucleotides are TGCGCCAGCAGCCAAGGGCTCCCCTACGAGCAGTACTTC. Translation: CASSQGLPYEQYF.